The 10 T cell receptor beta chains presented below share a single source sample, sequenced in a study of T cell repertoires in cytomegalovirus infection (dated by TCRdb to the late 2010s). Sequenced using an Illumina HiSeq 1500. Using fastp at Q25 and MiXCR, TCRdb reprocessed the public reads and kept productive beta chains. Rows merge per CDR3 protein into single entries with the most common DNA and genes. This sample is represented by roughly 300,000 distinct CDR3 sequences; 8% to 9.5% of them were singletons. Around 4.1% of the sample belongs to the ten largest clones. Source material: PBMCs. The receptors shown here come from a human donor in good health (CMV status not recorded). Some clones in this sample may be carry-over from other donors' samples.

The chain employs TRBV20-1 and TRBJ2-3; 7 bases agree with TRBD2. In germline, CDR1 is DFQATT, CDR2 SNEGSKA (reference sequence). Trimming removed 7 bases from V and 1 base from J; junction bases left unmatched: 17. This CDR3 has 17 residues. The CDR3 loop reads CSVRRASGLRGTDTQYF. The DNA for the CDR3 is TGCAGTGTTCGGAGGGCTAGCGGTCTTCGAGGCACAGATACGCAGTATTTT.

As concerns this clonotype: A much bigger clone sits one base away, suggesting this may be a read error. The rearrangement joins TRBV7-2 to TRBJ2-7; either TRBD1 or TRBD2 may supply D (5 bases each). Germline V gene data show CDR1 as SGHTA and CDR2 as FQGNSA. V dropped 1 base and J dropped 4 bases, with 14 bases sitting between them. CDR3 length: 15 amino acids. CDR3 bases: TGTGCCAGCAGCTTAGAATCGTGGGGGATATACGAGCAGTACTTC. This codes for CASSLESWGIYEQYF.

This clonotype was picked up many times. V usage is TRBV12-3 or TRBV12-4 and J usage is TRBJ2-2, with 9 bases lining up with TRBD2. The V segment lost 6 bases and the J segment 8 bases; nucleotides outside the gene matches: 16. CDR3 length equals 17 residues. The DNA for the CDR3 is TGTGCCAGCAGCCAGCGACTAGCGGCATTTTGGGCGGGGGAGCTGTTTTTT. It translates to CASSQRLAAFWAGELFF.

In this sample, this clonotype turned up a few times. This CDR3 reads CASSPQDSDTQYF. The CDR3 DNA reads as TGTGCCAGCAGCCCTCAGGACTCAGATACGCAGTATTTT. The rearrangement uses TRBV4-2 and TRBJ2-3, with D perhaps TRBD2 (5 bases). Germline loops: CDR1 LGHNA, CDR2 YNFKEQ. V was shortened by 4 bases and J by 4 bases, with 9 bases between the two germline ends. The CDR3 sequence is 13 residues long.

This clonotype was detected only a few times. The chain has TRBV7-9 and TRBJ1-5; 7 bases are a match to TRBD1. Germline trimming cut 2 bases from V and 7 bases from J; bases unmatched to any gene: 5. This CDR3 spans 14 amino acids. The V gene's germline CDR1 is SEHNR and CDR2 FQNEAQ (reference sequence). The DNA of the CDR3 is TGTGCCAGCAGCTTATGGGACAGAAGACAGCCCCAGCATTTT. This gives the protein CASSLWDRRQPQHF.

This clonotype showed up many times. This chain links TRBV24-1 with TRBJ1-5; 8 nucleotides agree with TRBD1. V shed 3 bases, J shed 4 bases, and the junction held 4 bases outside the gene matches. The germline CDR1 and CDR2 sequences are KGHDR and SFDVKD. There are 15 residues in the CDR3. The DNA of the CDR3 is TGTGCCACCAGTGATGGACAGGGCTCTAATCAGCCCCAGCATTTT. Its translation: CATSDGQGSNQPQHF.

This clonotype appeared many times. This rearrangement joins TRBV7-3 to TRBJ2-3; possibly TRBD2 for D (5 bases). CDR3 length: 13 amino acids. Germline V lookup: CDR1 SGHTA, CDR2 FQGTGA. V lost 4 bases and J lost 4, with 9 bases in between. The CDR3 is CASSSGNPDTQYF. The CDR3 bases are TGTGCCAGCAGCTCCGGGAATCCAGATACGCAGTATTTT.

This clonotype was counted between two and nine times. The chain joins TRBV27 to TRBJ1-2; D is ambiguous. CDR1 is MNHEY, CDR2 SMNVEV, per germline (reference sequence). This CDR3 region has 15 residues. V was clipped by 5 bases and J by 2 bases, with 15 bases between them. DNA of the CDR3: TGTGCCAGCAGTAAGGGCCGGAGGCAGAACTATGGCTACACCTTC. It encodes CASSKGRRQNYGYTF.

The chain has TRBV7-2 and TRBJ2-3, with D possibly being TRBD1 (5 bases). Trimming shortened V by 2 bases and J by 1 base, and 13 bases separated the two germline ends. Germline assignment: CDR1 SGHTA and CDR2 FQGNSA. The CDR3 spans 16 residues. CDR3: CASSLQFKGGTDTQYF. CDR3 in DNA: TGTGCCAGCAGCTTACAGTTCAAAGGGGGCACAGATACGCAGTATTTT.

The chain employs TRBV5-4 and TRBJ2-5, with 7 bases fitting TRBD1. In germline, CDR1 is SGHNT, CDR2 YYREEE (reference sequence). The CDR3 is made up of 15 amino acids. The J segment lost 0 bases and the V segment lost 4 bases, leaving 6 bases of the junction unmatched. The CDR3 is CASSGTGVDQETQYF. The CDR3 coding sequence is TGTGCCAGCAGCGGCACAGGGGTAGACCAAGAGACCCAGTACTTC.